The rows below give T cell receptor beta chains drawn from one sample of a study of blood T cell repertoires in COVID-19. Generated by immunoSEQ multiplex PCR, the TCRdb table keeps only in-frame clones and is missing some. The table records around 500,000 clones, roughly 88% of them present only once. Sequenced: peripheral blood. The source is a human donor in a cohort sampled during active COVID-19. Each CDR3 is given with its conserved first and last residue. The D gene is left open where the match is weak. Clone size, where shown, is once, few, many, or a class for clones that have expanded.

j_call clone_size v_call d_call cdr3_aa cdr3_nt
TRBJ2-3 NA TRBV19 TRBD2 CASSIDGLVESPMPSDTQYF TGTGCCAGTAGTATAGATGGACTAGTTGAGAGCCCCATGCCGTCAGATACGCAGTATTTT
TRBJ2-6 NA TRBV2 TRBD1 CASRRSTGLSGANVLTF TGTGCCAGCAGGAGATCGACAGGGCTCTCTGGGGCCAACGTCCTGACTTTC
TRBJ1-1 NA TRBV29-1 TRBD1 CSVALGQGTEAFF TGCAGCGTTGCCCTGGGACAGGGGACAGAAGCTTTCTTT
TRBJ2-2 NA TRBV29-1 TRBD2 CSVGTSGSAGELFF TGCAGCGTTGGCACTAGCGGGTCAGCCGGGGAGCTGTTTTTT
TRBJ2-5 once TRBV19 TRBD2 CASSMASGREETQYF TGTGCCAGTAGTATGGCTAGCGGGAGGGAGGAGACCCAGTACTTC
TRBJ1-1 NA TRBV29-1 TRBD1 CSVTRTGEAFF TGCAGCGTCACCAGGACAGGCGAAGCTTTCTTT
TRBJ1-1 NA TRBV12-3/TRBV12-4 NA CASRRNEGAEAFF TGTGCCAGCAGACGAAATGAGGGGGCTGAAGCTTTCTTT
TRBJ2-3 NA TRBV2 NA CASTRQRVSSTDTQYF TGTGCCAGCACCCGCCAGAGGGTTTCTAGCACAGATACGCAGTATTTT
TRBJ2-3 NA TRBV29-1 TRBD2 CSAVSGSTDTQYF TGCAGCGCTGTTAGCGGGAGCACAGATACGCAGTATTTT
TRBJ1-5 NA TRBV5-6 NA CASSLGQISNQPQHF TGTGCCAGCAGCTTGGGTCAAATTAGCAATCAGCCCCAGCATTTT
TRBJ2-7 NA TRBV19 NA CASSSQGGSPYEQYF TGTGCCAGTAGTTCCCAAGGGGGATCCCCCTACGAGCAGTACTTC
TRBJ2-3 NA TRBV5-1 TRBD2 CASSLDASGRPDTQYF TGCGCCAGCAGCTTGGACGCTAGCGGGAGGCCAGATACGCAGTATTTT
TRBJ1-2 NA TRBV18 TRBD1 CASSPEGQGAHGYTF TGTGCCAGCTCACCAGAGGGACAGGGGGCACATGGCTACACCTTC
TRBJ2-3 NA TRBV7-3 TRBD2 CASSNGVAGAGTDTQYF TGTGCCAGCAGCAATGGCGTGGCGGGAGCAGGGACAGATACGCAGTATTTT
TRBJ2-1 NA TRBV19 NA CASSVAFIHEQFF TGTGCCAGTAGTGTCGCGTTCATCCATGAGCAGTTCTTC
TRBJ2-5 NA TRBV5-1 TRBD2 CASSLVLAGGDSQTQYF TGCGCCAGCAGCTTGGTGCTAGCGGGAGGGGATAGTCAGACCCAGTACTTC
TRBJ2-3 NA TRBV18 TRBD2 CASSILAGDTDTQYF TGTGCCAGCTCAATCCTAGCGGGAGACACAGATACGCAGTATTTT
TRBJ2-1 NA TRBV2 TRBD2 CASTIMTSGIHEQFF TGTGCCAGCACCATAATGACTAGCGGGATCCATGAGCAGTTCTTC
TRBJ1-5 NA TRBV28 TRBD1 CASSLGGQYNQPQHF TGTGCCAGCAGTTTAGGGGGACAGTATAATCAGCCCCAGCATTTT
TRBJ2-5 NA TRBV6-2/TRBV6-3 NA CASSLSREETQYF TGTGCCAGCAGTTTAAGCAGGGAAGAGACCCAGTACTTC
TRBJ2-1 NA TRBV29-1 TRBD2 CSVEVSLAPNEQFF TGCAGCGTTGAGGTATCACTAGCGCCAAATGAGCAGTTCTTC
TRBJ2-7 NA TRBV9 TRBD2 CASSVDGAGGTYEQYF TGTGCCAGCAGCGTAGATGGAGCGGGAGGGACCTATGAGCAGTACTTC
TRBJ1-1 NA TRBV30 NA CAWSENHRDTEAFF TGTGCCTGGAGTGAAAATCACCGGGACACTGAAGCTTTCTTT
TRBJ2-4 NA TRBV11-2 TRBD1 CASSRGSDRGPNIQYF TGTGCCAGCAGCCGGGGATCCGACAGGGGGCCGAACATTCAGTACTTC
TRBJ2-7 NA TRBV2 NA CASRRTAYEQYF TGTGCCAGCAGAAGGACAGCCTACGAGCAGTACTTC
TRBJ2-2 NA TRBV13 TRBD1 CASSSPGQGTGELFF TGTGCCAGCAGCTCACCGGGACAGGGTACCGGGGAGCTGTTTTTT
TRBJ1-3 many TRBV29-1 NA CSARDWNTIYF TGCAGCGCCAGGGATTGGAACACCATATATTTT
TRBJ2-3 NA TRBV24-1 TRBD1 CATSDVAGTGPDTQYF TGTGCCACCAGTGATGTTGCCGGGACAGGACCAGATACGCAGTATTTT
TRBJ2-1 NA TRBV4-1 NA CASSRATPSSYNEQFF TGCGCCAGCAGCCGTGCGACTCCCAGCTCCTACAATGAGCAGTTCTTC
TRBJ2-5 NA TRBV13 NA CASSLYGETQYF TGTGCCAGCAGCTTATACGGAGAGACCCAGTACTTC
TRBJ1-1 NA TRBV28 NA CASTLGQGLGMNTEAFF TGTGCCAGCACCTTGGGACAAGGCCTAGGGATGAACACTGAAGCTTTCTTT
TRBJ1-4 NA TRBV25-1 TRBD1 CASSVPGTGGASLFF TGTGCCAGCAGTGTTCCCGGGACAGGGGGCGCATCACTGTTTTTT
TRBJ1-5 NA TRBV4-2 TRBD1 CASSPGQGATGSNQPQHF TGTGCCAGCAGCCCTGGACAGGGGGCGACAGGTAGCAATCAGCCCCAGCATTTT
TRBJ2-7 NA TRBV7-2 TRBD2 CASSLGLAGGLFYEQYF TGTGCCAGCAGCCTCGGACTAGCGGGAGGGCTTTTCTACGAGCAGTACTTC
TRBJ2-3 NA TRBV9 NA CASSVGTGEATDTQYF TGTGCCAGCAGCGTAGGGACGGGAGAGGCCACAGATACGCAGTATTTT
TRBJ1-5 NA TRBV28 TRBD1 CASRVTGGDQPQHF TGTGCCAGCAGAGTGACAGGGGGTGATCAGCCCCAGCATTTT
TRBJ2-7 NA TRBV7-9 TRBD2 CASSLMGRAYEQYF TGTGCCAGCAGCTTAATGGGGAGGGCCTACGAGCAGTACTTC
TRBJ2-1 NA TRBV28 TRBD2 CASSLLVGGAAYNEQFF TGTGCCAGCAGTTTATTGGTCGGGGGGGCCGCCTACAATGAGCAGTTCTTC
TRBJ2-7 NA TRBV10-3 NA CAISELQGWSYEQYF TGTGCCATCAGTGAGCTCCAGGGTTGGTCTTACGAGCAGTACTTC
TRBJ1-3 NA TRBV9 TRBD1 CASSQGTDGNTIYF TGTGCCAGCAGCCAGGGGACAGATGGAAACACCATATATTTT
TRBJ2-7 NA TRBV4-3 NA CASSQGFGSLGIYEQYF TGCGCCAGCAGCCAAGGGTTTGGGAGTCTGGGGATATACGAGCAGTACTTC
TRBJ2-2 NA TRBV5-4 NA CASSSPGAEELFF TGTGCCAGCAGCTCCCCGGGAGCTGAGGAGCTGTTTTTT
TRBJ1-2 NA TRBV5-1 TRBD1 CASSSGTDPYGYTF TGCGCCAGCAGTTCCGGGACAGACCCTTATGGCTACACCTTC
TRBJ1-5 NA TRBV28 NA CASMRFNQPQHF TGTGCGAGCATGCGTTTCAATCAGCCCCAGCATTTT
TRBJ1-4 NA TRBV6-5 NA CASSYRGLGKAKLFF TGTGCCAGCAGTTACCGCGGACTCGGGAAGGCCAAACTGTTTTTT
TRBJ2-7 NA TRBV10-1 TRBD1 CASSEFGTGDYEQYF TGCGCCAGCAGTGAGTTTGGGACAGGGGACTACGAGCAGTACTTC
TRBJ2-3 NA TRBV4-3 NA CASSQGIGGTRTDTQYF TGCGCCAGCAGCCAAGGAATCGGCGGGACCCGCACAGATACGCAGTATTTT
TRBJ2-1 NA TRBV12-3/TRBV12-4 NA CASSLREVFEQFF TGTGCCAGCAGTTTAAGGGAGGTTTTTGAGCAGTTCTTC
TRBJ1-2 NA TRBV7-9 TRBD1 CASSYGDRSRYTF TGTGCCAGCAGCTATGGGGACAGGAGCCGCTACACCTTC
TRBJ2-7 NA TRBV11-2 NA CASSLEPRTHEQYF TGTGCCAGCAGTCTCGAACCACGGACACACGAGCAGTACTTC
TRBJ2-7 NA TRBV19 TRBD1 CASSKDREAYEQYF TGTGCCAGTAGTAAAGACAGGGAAGCCTACGAGCAGTACTTC
TRBJ2-7 NA TRBV29-1 NA CSVEVPTEGYEQYF TGCAGCGTTGAAGTCCCAACGGAGGGTTACGAGCAGTACTTC
TRBJ1-1 NA TRBV28 NA CASSLSGLPEAFF TGTGCCAGCAGTTTGAGCGGGTTGCCTGAAGCTTTCTTT
TRBJ1-2 once TRBV29-1 TRBD1 CSVEKTGGNGYTF TGCAGCGTTGAAAAAACAGGGGGCAATGGCTACACCTTC
TRBJ1-1 NA TRBV5-5 NA CASSFNADSEAFF TGTGCCAGCAGCTTCAATGCGGACAGTGAAGCTTTCTTT